This entry lists 17 T cell receptor beta chains sequenced from one sample in a study of multiple sclerosis patients with progressive multifocal leukoencephalopathy. Stated time point: more than five months of natalizumab therapy. Produced via immunoSEQ multiplex PCR; TCRdb's table is partial and in-frame only. The sample comprises tens of thousands of clones, approximately 89% of which are singletons, and around 1.5% rests with the top ten. The sequencing here drew on PBMCs, taken from a patient treated with natalizumab. These receptors were obtained from a human donor with multiple sclerosis.

The chain has TRBV5-6 and TRBJ2-1; D remains ambiguous. V lost 0 bases and J lost 0, with 10 bases in between. Germline V gives CDR1 SGHDT, CDR2 YYEEEE. The CDR3 is 16 residues long. CDR3 region: CASSLGQISSYNEQFF. CDR3 nucleotide sequence: TGTGCCAGCAGCTTGGGGCAGATCAGCTCCTACAATGAGCAGTTCTTC.

The chain employs TRBV5-5 and TRBJ1-1; no clear D. V lost 4 bases and J lost 3, with 10 bases in between. Looked up from germline, CDR1 is SGHKS and CDR2 is YYEKEE (reference sequence). The CDR3 runs to 13 residues. The CDR3 DNA sequence: TGTGCCAGCAGCGGATACAGCCACACTGAAGCTTTCTTT. Translated, it gives CASSGYSHTEAFF.

The chain links TRBV9 to TRBJ1-2, with TRBD1 identical over 8 bases. CDR3 length: 15 residues. Germline CDR1 is SGDLS and CDR2 is YYNGEE. After removal of 3 bases from V and 4 bases from J, the junction contained 8 bases not matched to a gene. CDR3 bases: TGTGCCAGCAGCGACTCTACCGGGACAGGCTATGGCTACACCTTC. This translates into CASSDSTGTGYGYTF.

CDR3 sequence reads: CASSNRGPPTRQYF. The DNA of the CDR3 is TGCGCCAGCAGTAACAGGGGCCCCCCTACGAGGCAGTACTTC. This chain links TRBV10-2 with TRBJ2-7; the match to TRBD1 covers 7 bases. From germline, CDR1 is WSHSY and CDR2 SAAADI. J lost 9 bases, V lost 5 bases, and 13 bases had no gene match. The CDR3 is 14 residues long.

The rearrangement links TRBV29-1 to TRBJ1-1; unclear D gene. This CDR3 has 15 residues. V shed 4 bases and J shed 0 bases, with 15 bases lying between them. Germline V gene lookup returns CDR1 SQVTM and CDR2 ANQGSEA. The chain's CDR3 is CSVGAPSTMNTEAFF. CDR3 DNA: TGCAGCGTTGGAGCCCCCTCTACCATGAACACTGAAGCTTTCTTT.

The rearrangement uses TRBV28 and TRBJ1-1, with a tentative D call TRBD1 (6 bases). V was cut by 7 bases and J by 2 bases, with 23 bases left in between. Germline values: CDR1 MDHEN, CDR2 SYDVKM. The CDR3 runs 17 residues. CDR3 coding DNA: TGTGCCAGCACTTTTGCTTACTCTGGACAGCTAAACACTGAAGCTTTCTTT. Amino acids: CASTFAYSGQLNTEAFF.

V and J are TRBV20-1 and TRBJ2-5; D uncertain. V lost 6 bases, J lost 5 bases, and 10 bases lay in between. This CDR3 has 11 residues. Per germline, CDR1 DFQATT and CDR2 SNEGSKA (reference sequence). CDR3 amino acids: CSALFGETQYF. The CDR3 nucleotides are TGCAGTGCACTCTTTGGGGAGACCCAGTACTTC.

The chain recombines TRBV29-1 with TRBJ1-4; D possibly corresponds to TRBD1 (5 bases). Germline assignment: CDR1 SQVTM and CDR2 ANQGSEA. Trimming pared 4 bases from V and 15 bases from J, leaving 18 bases between. CDR3 length: 12 amino acids. The CDR3 loop is CSVVPGEGRMFF. The CDR3 DNA is TGCAGCGTTGTCCCGGGGGAAGGTAGGATGTTTTTT.

The chain links TRBV27 to TRBJ1-2; 12 bases map to TRBD1. The trim removed 3 bases at V and 7 bases at J, leaving 9 bases unmatched. Germline assignment: CDR1 MNHEY and CDR2 SMNVEV (reference sequence). The CDR3 totals 16 residues. The CDR3 is CASSFLPGQGATGYTF. In nucleotides, the CDR3 is TGTGCCAGCAGTTTCCTCCCGGGACAGGGGGCGACTGGCTACACCTTC.

The chain has TRBV2 and TRBJ2-1, with a weak D call TRBD1 (6 bases). Trimming took off 4 bases at V and 2 bases at J, with 12 bases between the two ends. The V gene's germline CDR1 is SNHLY and CDR2 FYNNEI. The CDR3 runs to 15 residues. The CDR3 here is CASSVGGYAYNEQFF. The DNA of the CDR3 is TGTGCCAGCAGTGTTGGGGGCTACGCCTACAATGAGCAGTTCTTC.

The chain recombines TRBV30 with TRBJ1-5; 9 bases line up with TRBD1. The junction had 12 bases not matched to a gene; V was cut back by 4 bases and J by 2 bases. CDR3 size: 17 residues. Germline-derived CDR1 and CDR2 are GTSNPN and SVGIG (reference sequence). The CDR3 region has the DNA TGTGCCTGGACCACCGGGACAGGGAGCCGGGGCAATCAGCCCCAGCATTTT. Translation: CAWTTGTGSRGNQPQHF.

The rearrangement uses TRBV6-4 and TRBJ2-5; unclear D gene. V lost 6 bases and J lost 0, with 11 bases in between. Germline values: CDR1 MRHNA, CDR2 SNTAGT. The CDR3 length is 14 residues. CDR3 DNA: TGTGCCAGCAGCGTCGAAGGATACCAAGAGACCCAGTACTTC. It specifies CASSVEGYQETQYF.

This rearrangement joins TRBV5-6 to TRBJ1-5; 8 bases agree with TRBD1. The V segment lost 3 bases and the J segment 6 bases; nucleotides outside the gene matches: 11. The CDR3 totals 16 residues. Germline values: CDR1 SGHDT, CDR2 YYEEEE. CDR3 sequence: CASSYRTGRGGQPQHF. The DNA of the CDR3 is TGTGCCAGCAGCTATAGGACAGGGCGCGGGGGTCAGCCCCAGCATTTT. The full variable domain, completed using reference TRBV5-6 and TRBJ1-5, is DAGVTQSPTHLIKTRGQQVTLRCSPKSGHDTVSWYQQALGQGPQFIFQYYEEEERQRGNFPDRFSGHQFPNYSSELNVNALLLGDSALYLCASSYRTGRGGQPQHFGDGTRLSIL.

The chain links TRBV12-5 to TRBJ2-1; D is uncertain. The germline CDR1 and CDR2 sequences are LGHNT and FRNRAP. V lost 1 base and J 5 bases, leaving 9 bases between the germline ends. The CDR3 contains 14 residues. The CDR3 loop is CASGLGYANNEQFF. The DNA for the CDR3 is TGTGCTAGTGGTTTGGGCTACGCCAACAATGAGCAGTTCTTC.

The chain combines TRBV27 with TRBJ2-1, with D tentatively TRBD2 (6 bases). Per germline, CDR1 MNHEY and CDR2 SMNVEV (reference sequence). V lost 6 bases and J 9 bases, leaving 27 bases between the germline ends. CDR3 length: 17 amino acids. The CDR3 DNA sequence: TGTGCCAGCAGCCCCATAATAGAGGGAGATGGGAGGAGTGAGCAGTTCTTC. Translated: CASSPIIEGDGRSEQFF.

The table lists this clone with a few counts. This chain uses TRBV7-2 with TRBJ1-1, with 8 nucleotides matching TRBD1. This CDR3 contains 14 residues. With V trimmed by 5 bases and J by 1 base, 3 bases remained unmatched. CDR1 is SGHTA, CDR2 FQGNSA, per germline. CDR3 DNA: TGTGCCAGCAGCAGGGGACAGGAGAACACTGAAGCTTTCTTT. Residues: CASSRGQENTEAFF.

The V gene is TRBV7-9, the J gene TRBJ2-7, with D possibly matching TRBD2 (6 bases). This CDR3 spans 12 amino acids. V lost 4 bases and J lost 5, with 9 bases in between. Germline-derived CDR1 and CDR2 are SEHNR and FQNEAQ (reference sequence). CDR3 DNA: TGTGCCAGCAGCTCCGAGCGGGACGAGCAGTACTTC. Protein: CASSSERDEQYF.